The entry below describes one TCR beta chain. Its antigen is still unknown. Germline V gene sequence: CDR1 DFQATT, CDR2 SNEGSKA (reference sequence). J gave up 5 bases and V 4 bases, and 5 bases lay outside the gene matches. This CDR3 contains 14 residues. The sample belongs to a study of T-cell memory formation after mild COVID-19. On the study more broadly: TCR clusters largely stayed donor specific.

MiXCR, run by TCRdb on the 5' RACE reads, gives a single entry per CDR3 protein. The profile covers some 410,000 distinct CDR3 sequences, with about a quarter appearing a single time and around 12% taken by the ten largest. General study results and limits: The CD4+ clones that contracted clustered mainly within CM and EM, and the CD8+ clones concentrated in EMRA. CD4/CD8 balance held among clones contracting day 15 to 85, and later expanders leaned CD4+.

This sequence was found in an adult woman who had mild COVID-19 (a few samples of this study predate the infection). Cell type and time point are not known. This chain links TRBV20-1 with TRBJ2-5; 12 bases are shared with TRBD2. Input material: PBMCs or a T cell subset sorted from them (not recorded which). CDR3 region: CSATRLAGVETQYF. CDR3 DNA sequence: TGCAGTGCTACAAGACTAGCGGGGGTGGAGACCCAGTACTTC.